The present T cell receptor beta chain was sequenced within a study of human T cells and chemical hapten exposure. Across the study: Patch testing was performed with 0.01% DPC on the upper back, with reading at 6 days. Patients, predominantly female, presented with alopecia areata, totalis or universalis. Study-wide points: TCRs at high frequency, those above 1 in 1000, did not change with DPC sensitization.

Unique molecular identifiers were affixed to discrete cDNA molecules within the library. TCRdb re-called the RACE reads through MiXCR, storing one row per CDR3 protein. The sample has about 30,000 distinct CDR3 sequences, 5% to 6% seen once. As to time point: patch test 3, about 24 weeks after DPC sensitization. This sample's treatment: therapeutic diphenylcyclopropenone sensitization with weekly scalp DPC. V lost 6 bases, J lost 5 bases, and 18 bases lay in between. The V gene's germline CDR1 is MNHEY and CDR2 SVGAGI. This CDR3 contains 15 residues. Ten or more counts support this clonotype. The antigen remains unidentified.

The V gene is TRBV6-5, the J gene TRBJ2-3; TRBD1 might be the D (5 bases). This TCR derives from a man aged 30 to 39 with alopecia areata. Some clones in this sample may be carry-over from other donors' samples. The material sequenced was whole blood, taken in connection with sensitization to the hapten diphenylcyclopropenone (DPC). The CDR3 here is CASRPDSRVLDTQYF. CDR3 nucleotide sequence: TGTGCCAGCAGGCCAGACTCCAGGGTTTTAGATACGCAGTATTTT.